This T cell receptor beta chain emerged from a study of cytomegalovirus exposure and HLA in healthy donors. This CDR3 contains 15 residues. The germline gives CDR1 SGHRS, CDR2 YFSETQ. V was trimmed by 0 bases and J by 7 bases, leaving 13 bases between them. General study points: A list of 150 to 200 TCR beta chains associated with cytomegalovirus was given.

About this clone: The antigen is undetermined.

The data were produced by immunoSEQ multiplex PCR, yet TCRdb's version contains in-frame clones alone and is incomplete. The table records 250,000 or so clones, approximately 90% of them present only once. The sequence came from a man in his late teens or twenties in good health and CMV-seronegative. The chain uses TRBV5-1 and TRBJ2-2; no clear D gene. The sequencing sample was made of PBMCs. Here the CDR3 DNA reads TGCGCCAGCAGCTTGGCCCTAGGATCGGACGGGGAGCTGTTTTTT. Translating it yields CASSLALGSDGELFF.